Listed below are T cell receptor beta chains from one sample, sequenced in a study of blood T cell repertoires in COVID-19. Generated by immunoSEQ multiplex PCR, the TCRdb table keeps only in-frame clones and is missing some. The table records about 320,000 clones, more than 90% of them present only once. The source material was PBMCs or T cells enriched from blood (not recorded which). The receptor source for this set is a man aged 55 to 70 who had recovered from COVID-19. Both conserved end residues are part of each CDR3. Fields, in order: D gene, clone size, V gene, J gene, CDR3 protein, CDR3 DNA. D genes are given only for firm matches. Rows give clone size only sometimes, using once, few, many, or a class for an expanded clone.

TRBD1	few	TRBV7-6	TRBJ1-2	CASSLTGTGGYGYTF	TGTGCCAGCAGCTTGACGGGGACAGGGGGATATGGCTACACCTTC
TRBD2	.	TRBV5-5	TRBJ2-7	CASSLSSGRVYEQYF	TGTGCCAGCAGCTTGTCTAGCGGGAGGGTTTACGAGCAGTACTTC
.	few	TRBV9	TRBJ1-1	CASSVAGAESGAFF	TGTGCCAGCAGCGTTGCGGGGGCGGAATCGGGAGCTTTCTTT
.	.	TRBV12-3/TRBV12-4	TRBJ2-1	CASSLGLNNEQFF	TGTGCCAGCAGCCTGGGACTTAACAATGAGCAGTTCTTC
.	few	TRBV19	TRBJ1-6	CASSVKQGPHSPLHF	TGTGCCAGTAGCGTAAAACAGGGCCCACATTCACCCCTCCACTTT
TRBD2	.	TRBV7-6	TRBJ2-2	CASSAGGLYTGELFF	TGTGCCAGCAGCGCGGGGGGTCTTTATACCGGGGAGCTGTTTTTT
.	.	TRBV19	TRBJ1-1	CASSIWGDSGTSAFF	TGTGCCAGTAGTATATGGGGGGACTCCGGGACCTCAGCTTTCTTT
.	.	TRBV3-1/TRBV3-2	TRBJ1-1	CASSPGGGNTEAFF	TGTGCCAGCAGCCCGGGAGGAGGGAACACTGAAGCTTTCTTT
TRBD2	few	TRBV20-1	TRBJ2-1	CSAPRGNEQFF	TGCAGTGCTCCGCGGGGGAATGAGCAGTTCTTC
.	.	TRBV12-3/TRBV12-4	TRBJ2-7	CASSLQGTYEQYF	TGTGCCAGCAGTTTACAGGGCACCTACGAGCAGTACTTC
.	few	TRBV6-4	TRBJ2-1	CASSAEQGSYNEQFF	TGTGCCAGCAGTGCAGAACAGGGTTCCTACAATGAGCAGTTCTTC
TRBD1	.	TRBV4-2	TRBJ2-3	CASSQERGQGLGGDTQYF	TGTGCCAGCAGCCAAGAGCGGGGACAGGGCTTGGGAGGAGATACGCAGTATTTT
.	.	TRBV2	TRBJ1-6	CASREFQGNSPLHF	TGTGCCAGCAGGGAATTTCAGGGGAATTCACCCCTCCACTTT
TRBD1	.	TRBV24-1	TRBJ2-7	CATSTGTGMGEQYF	TGTGCCACCAGCACCGGGACAGGGATGGGAGAGCAGTACTTC
.	.	TRBV7-2	TRBJ2-5	CASSLERRPETQYF	TGTGCCAGCAGCTTAGAACGGAGGCCTGAGACCCAGTACTTC
TRBD1	once	TRBV4-1	TRBJ1-3	CASSQDSRGNTIYF	TGCGCCAGCAGCCAAGATTCCAGGGGGAACACCATATATTTT
.	.	TRBV10-2	TRBJ2-4	CASSESIQVAKNIQYF	TGCGCCAGCAGTGAGTCCATACAGGTAGCCAAAAACATTCAGTACTTC
.	.	TRBV12-3/TRBV12-4	TRBJ1-5	CASSLGENQPQHF	TGTGCCAGCAGTTTAGGAGAAAATCAGCCCCAGCATTTT
.	.	TRBV4-3	TRBJ2-3	CASSQEYGGTDTQYF	TGCGCCAGCAGCCAAGAGTACGGGGGCACAGATACGCAGTATTTT
.	.	TRBV15	TRBJ2-2	CATRRQETNTGELFF	TGTGCCACCAGGAGACAGGAAACGAACACCGGGGAGCTGTTTTTT
TRBD1	.	TRBV6-6	TRBJ1-1	CASSHDRTGFNTEAFF	TGTGCCAGCAGTCACGATCGGACAGGGTTTAACACTGAAGCTTTCTTT
.	.	TRBV6-6	TRBJ1-6	CASTVSWAGNSPLHF	TGTGCCAGCACCGTCTCTTGGGCAGGGAATTCACCCCTCCACTTT
TRBD2	.	TRBV15	TRBJ2-2	CATGRANTGELFF	TGTGCCACCGGGAGGGCGAACACCGGGGAGCTGTTTTTT
TRBD1	.	TRBV2	TRBJ1-1	CASSFGTGHSGTEAFF	TGTGCCAGCAGCTTCGGGACAGGGCACTCGGGGACTGAAGCTTTCTTT
TRBD2	.	TRBV7-2	TRBJ2-1	CASRTPSGRNYNEQFF	TGTGCCAGCAGAACCCCTAGCGGACGAAACTACAATGAGCAGTTCTTC
.	.	TRBV11-2	TRBJ2-7	CASSLDFYEQYF	TGTGCCAGCAGCTTAGACTTTTACGAGCAGTACTTC
.	.	TRBV9	TRBJ1-2	CASTSGGVGYGYTF	TGTGCCAGCACCTCCGGGGGGGTAGGCTATGGCTACACCTTC
TRBD2	.	TRBV7-8	TRBJ2-5	CASSLGSSGLQETQYF	TGTGCCAGCAGCTTAGGGTCTAGCGGTCTCCAAGAGACCCAGTACTTC
.	.	TRBV7-9	TRBJ2-5	CASSLVTGAGPETQYF	TGTGCCAGCAGCTTAGTAACGGGCGCAGGGCCAGAGACCCAGTACTTC
.	once	TRBV5-1	TRBJ2-5	CASSLITGEQETQYF	TGCGCCAGCAGCTTGATAACGGGAGAGCAAGAGACCCAGTACTTC
TRBD2	.	TRBV5-4	TRBJ2-7	CASSGRLAGEIYEQYF	TGTGCCAGCAGCGGGAGACTAGCGGGAGAGATCTACGAGCAGTACTTC
.	.	TRBV6-5	TRBJ2-1	CASSSYPYGYNEQFF	TGTGCCAGCAGTTCCTACCCCTACGGGTACAATGAGCAGTTCTTC
TRBD1	.	TRBV19	TRBJ1-5	CASSIPAGGYSNQPQHF	TGTGCCAGTAGTATTCCGGCAGGGGGATATAGCAATCAGCCCCAGCATTTT
TRBD1	.	TRBV3-1/TRBV3-2	TRBJ2-2	CASSRTGTAGELFF	TGTGCCAGCAGCCGTACCGGGACAGCCGGGGAGCTGTTTTTT
.	once	TRBV6-5	TRBJ2-7	CASTSRLINYEQYF	TGTGCCAGCACCTCTCGACTTATAAACTACGAGCAGTACTTC
TRBD1	.	TRBV18	TRBJ1-2	CASSPRTGGTGIGYTF	TGTGCCAGCTCACCCCGAACAGGGGGCACCGGGATCGGCTACACCTTC
TRBD2	.	TRBV3-1/TRBV3-2	TRBJ2-3	CASSSRLADGTDTQYF	TGTGCCAGCAGCTCCCGACTAGCGGATGGGACAGATACGCAGTATTTT
TRBD1	.	TRBV4-3	TRBJ2-1	CASSPGTGGSYNEQFF	TGCGCCAGCAGCCCGGGGACAGGGGGCTCCTACAATGAGCAGTTCTTC
.	.	TRBV24-1	TRBJ1-1	CATRAQGGTEAFF	TGTGCCACCCGGGCGCAGGGTGGGACTGAAGCTTTCTTT
.	.	TRBV7-8	TRBJ1-5	CASSLEPGNQPQHF	TGTGCCAGCAGCTTAGAACCGGGTAATCAGCCCCAGCATTTT
.	.	TRBV11-2	TRBJ1-1	CASSTRGRGGYAEAFF	TGTGCCAGCAGCACTAGGGGCAGGGGTGGATACGCTGAAGCTTTCTTT
.	.	TRBV9	TRBJ2-1	CASSVRGATYNEQFF	TGTGCCAGCAGCGTACGGGGGGCTACTTACAATGAGCAGTTCTTC
.	.	TRBV2	TRBJ1-6	CASNGVSYNSPLHF	TGTGCCAGCAACGGAGTCTCCTATAATTCACCCCTCCACTTT
.	.	TRBV15	TRBJ1-6	CATSRDRSPLHF	TGTGCCACCAGCAGAGATCGTTCACCCCTCCACTTT
TRBD1	.	TRBV2	TRBJ1-3	CASNQGASGNTIYF	TGTGCCAGCAACCAGGGGGCGAGTGGAAACACCATATATTTT
.	.	TRBV6-6	TRBJ1-1	CASTRGQNTEAFF	TGTGCCAGCACGCGGGGGCAGAACACTGAAGCTTTCTTT
.	.	TRBV7-6	TRBJ2-2	CASSLAGANTGELFF	TGTGCCAGCAGCTTAGCGGGAGCGAACACCGGGGAGCTGTTTTTT
.	.	TRBV15	TRBJ1-2	CATSRGIPGDYGYTF	TGTGCCACCAGCCGGGGGATTCCCGGGGACTATGGCTACACCTTC
TRBD2	few	TRBV14	TRBJ2-3	CASSYSGLAVLYPDTQYF	TGTGCCAGCAGTTATTCGGGACTAGCAGTCCTTTATCCAGATACGCAGTATTTT
.	.	TRBV4-1	TRBJ1-1	CASPSHAGGTEAFF	TGCGCCAGCCCATCTCACGCGGGGGGCACTGAAGCTTTCTTT